This T cell receptor beta chain comes out of a study of blood T cell repertoires in COVID-19 (dated by TCRdb to the early 2020s). The study in broad terms: Samples covering the acute and convalescent phases of COVID-19 were provided by collaborators in the United States, Italy and Spain. The repertoires were released in a freely available public database meant as a resource for research on the immune response to SARS-CoV-2. Where available, HLA class I and class II types were taken from metadata supplied by the sample provider and were not determined by assay-based typing. Nearly every sample came with metadata listing a de-identified subject ID, COVID-19 status, age in years and sex. Deeply sampled blood TCRbeta repertoires from subjects exposed to, actively infected with, or recovered from COVID-19 were included in the dataset. The prospective study material was composed of cDNA or gDNA derived from T cells, B-cell-depleted T cells, or PBMCs. Samples came from the ongoing ImmuneRACE study (first 160 participants) plus 1,254 subjects from 6 global collaborators. Beyond this particular receptor, the publication reports: Clinical and demographic metadata were provided uncurated, with the amount varying by source and participant.

TCRbeta CDR3 regions were amplified from genomic DNA using the immunoSEQ Assay, a bias-controlled multiplex PCR. The paper's processing steps were these. The number of nucleated cells in each sample was estimated from the amplification of reference gene primers within the assay. To quantify the absolute abundance of each unique TCRbeta CDR3 rearrangement, sequence reads were collapsed and filtered. For each sample, productive Simpson clonality was calculated as the square root of Simpson's diversity index over productive rearrangements. TCRdb limited this immuneACCESS table to in-frame rearrangements with V and J called. A share of clones is missing; checked studies link under half to unresolved V genes, and the rest is unexplained. Clone size and the V and J calls come from that table; the DNA yielded D and trimming. The sample table shows some 130,000 clones, and about 85% are seen once. The biggest ten clones account for 1.9% of the sample.

The CDR3 contains 14 residues, cysteine and phenylalanine counted. Kept here is only the CDR3 DNA, which spans 42 bases and is read in frame from base 1. Via the germline V gene (reference sequence), CDR1 is MNHNY and CDR2 SVGAGI. The germline V and J ends show losses of 7 bases and 10 bases respectively, and no gene match explains 8 bases of the junction. Each collaborating institution followed its own protocols to collect whole blood in K2EDTA tubes. For TCRbeta analysis, collaborators shipped samples in one of three forms: frozen whole blood, isolated PBMCs, or DNA extracted from either of those sample types. This clone was seen more than once but under ten times. Its recognized antigen is unknown. No base-level quality is on record; no much larger clone is a single base apart.

The TCR comes from a man in his 70s with acute or convalescent COVID-19. The V gene is TRBV6-6 and the J gene is TRBJ1-6; TRBD1 lines up with 9 middle nucleotides. The sample taken for sequencing was peripheral blood. CDR3 region: CASTTGTGYSPLHF. In nucleotide form, the sequence is TGTGCCAGCACCACCGGGACAGGGTACTCACCCCTCCACTTT.